The 13 T cell receptor beta chains given below trace back to one sample, sequenced in a study of cytomegalovirus exposure and HLA in healthy donors. Profiled with immunoSEQ multiplex PCR; TCRdb holds only in-frame clones, not every one. The sample consists of 160,000 or so clones, 88% of them appearing once. Material for sequencing was PBMCs. Receptor source: a man between 18 and 29 years old in good health and CMV-seronegative.

V and J are TRBV28 and TRBJ2-7; TRBD2 might be the D (5 bases). This CDR3 has 13 amino acids. V was trimmed by 10 bases and J by 5 bases, leaving 18 bases between them. The germline V gene encodes CDR1 MDHEN and CDR2 SYDVKM. The CDR3 bases are TGTGCCACAGGCGGGCAGCCAGACCACGAGCAGTACGTC. It yields the protein CATGGQPDHEQYV.

The rearrangement joins TRBV2 to TRBJ1-1; no definite D call. Trimming shortened V by 9 bases and J by 2 bases, and 10 bases separated the two germline ends. This CDR3 region has 12 residues. Germline V gene lookup returns CDR1 SNHLY and CDR2 FYNNEI. The chain's CDR3 is CASNRGNTEAFF. The CDR3 nucleotides are TGTGCCAGTAACCGGGGAAACACTGAAGCTTTCTTT.

The gene calls are TRBV27 and TRBJ1-5, with 9 bases aligning to TRBD1. Trimming removed 5 bases from V and 4 bases from J; junction bases left unmatched: 6. Germline assignment: CDR1 MNHEY and CDR2 SMNVEV (reference sequence). CDR3 size: 15 residues. The CDR3 region is CASSLWTGANQPQHF. The CDR3 nucleotides read TGTGCCAGCAGTCTTTGGACAGGGGCAAATCAGCCCCAGCATTTT.

The sample holds a few counts of this clone. The V and J genes are TRBV2 and TRBJ1-2; no firm D call. V was trimmed by 4 bases and J by 1 base, leaving 10 bases between them. Germline V lookup: CDR1 SNHLY, CDR2 FYNNEI. This CDR3 spans 14 amino acids. This chain's CDR3 is CASSVAIVNYGYTF. CDR3 DNA sequence: TGTGCCAGCAGTGTAGCTATAGTTAACTATGGCTACACCTTC.

This sequence joins TRBV6-1 and TRBJ2-7; 9 nucleotides align to TRBD2. The ends lost 5 bases at V and 5 bases at J; junction bases unmatched: 10. This CDR3 has 15 residues. Germline CDR1 reads MNHNS; CDR2 reads SASEGT. In DNA, the CDR3 is TGTGCCAGCAGTTTAGTTAGCGGGAGCCAGAACGAGCAGTACTTC. This gives the protein CASSLVSGSQNEQYF.

This rearrangement joins TRBV7-9 to TRBJ2-1; no clear D gene. Per the germline V gene, CDR1 is SEHNR and CDR2 is FQNEAQ (reference sequence). This CDR3 region has 16 residues. V lost 1 base to trimming and J lost 0 bases, with 10 bases between them. CDR3 protein: CASSLVGGSSYNEQFF. In DNA form, the CDR3 reads TGTGCCAGCAGCTTAGTCGGCGGTAGCTCCTACAATGAGCAGTTCTTC.

This sequence joins TRBV28 and TRBJ1-5; the match to TRBD1 covers 7 bases. Germline CDR1 reads MDHEN; CDR2 reads SYDVKM. V shed 6 bases, J shed 5 bases, and the junction held 13 bases outside the gene matches. There are 16 residues in the CDR3. CDR3 in DNA: TGTGCCAGCAGCCTAAGGGGACAGTTGTGGGATCAGCCCCAGCATTTT. It is translated as CASSLRGQLWDQPQHF.

The genes are TRBV7-8 and TRBJ2-5; D might be TRBD2 (6 bases). Trimming took off 1 base at V and 7 bases at J, with 10 bases between the two ends. The CDR3 length is 13 residues. In germline, CDR1 is SGHVS, CDR2 FQNEAQ. The CDR3 is CASSLDGGGTQYF. The CDR3 DNA is TGTGCCAGCAGCTTAGACGGGGGTGGGACCCAGTACTTC.

A single count supports this clone. This chain joins TRBV2 and TRBJ1-5; 9 bases are shared with TRBD1. Trimming removed 6 bases from V and 4 bases from J; junction bases left unmatched: 7. The length of the CDR3 is 15 residues. Germline assignment: CDR1 SNHLY and CDR2 FYNNEI. Here the CDR3 DNA reads TGTGCCAGCAGGAAGTGGGACAGGGTTAATCAGCCCCAGCATTTT. It translates to CASRKWDRVNQPQHF.

This clone has a single count. V is TRBV19 and J is TRBJ2-1; TRBD1 is a possible D gene (6 bases). V shed 6 bases and J shed 4 bases, with 19 bases lying between them. CDR3 size: 16 residues. The germline V gene has CDR1 LNHDA and CDR2 SQIVND (reference sequence). CDR3 nucleotide sequence: TGTGCCAGTAGCCTCGAGGGACACGGACGTTACAATGAGCAGTTCTTC. Protein sequence: CASSLEGHGRYNEQFF.

The chain links TRBV7-2 to TRBJ2-5, with TRBD2 matching 11 bases. The V gene's germline CDR1 is SGHTA and CDR2 FQGNSA. The CDR3 spans 18 residues. The V and J ends lost 5 bases and 5 bases, in that order; junction bases with no gene match: 16. The CDR3 reads CASSRAGLAAYRGETQYF. The CDR3 DNA sequence: TGTGCCAGCAGCCGCGCGGGACTAGCGGCCTACCGGGGTGAGACCCAGTACTTC.

V usage is TRBV7-2 and J usage is TRBJ2-3, with a possible D match to TRBD2 (5 bases). V was cut by 0 bases and J by 9 bases, with 13 bases left in between. The CDR3 loop spans 14 amino acids. Germline CDR1 reads SGHTA; CDR2 reads FQGNSA. CDR3 in DNA: TGTGCCAGCAGCTTAGCCACCCGGGGAAGAACGCAGTATTTT. This codes for CASSLATRGRTQYF. Looking up the rest from reference TRBV7-2 and TRBJ2-3 gives the full variable domain: GAGVSQSPSNKVTEKGKDVELRCDPISGHTALYWYRQSLGQGLEFLIYFQGNSAPDKSGLPSDRFSAERTGGSVSTLTIQRTQQEDSAVYLCASSLATRGRTQYFGPGTRLTVL.

In its sample, this clone was seen a few times. V usage is TRBV4-1 and J usage is TRBJ1-2, with 7 bases that match TRBD1. The junction had 5 bases not matched to a gene; V was cut back by 2 bases and J by 5 bases. In germline, CDR1 is MGHRA, CDR2 YSYEKL. The length of the CDR3 is 14 residues. The CDR3 nucleotides are TGCGCCAGCAGCCAAACGACAGGGCTGTATGGCTACACCTTC. Translation: CASSQTTGLYGYTF.